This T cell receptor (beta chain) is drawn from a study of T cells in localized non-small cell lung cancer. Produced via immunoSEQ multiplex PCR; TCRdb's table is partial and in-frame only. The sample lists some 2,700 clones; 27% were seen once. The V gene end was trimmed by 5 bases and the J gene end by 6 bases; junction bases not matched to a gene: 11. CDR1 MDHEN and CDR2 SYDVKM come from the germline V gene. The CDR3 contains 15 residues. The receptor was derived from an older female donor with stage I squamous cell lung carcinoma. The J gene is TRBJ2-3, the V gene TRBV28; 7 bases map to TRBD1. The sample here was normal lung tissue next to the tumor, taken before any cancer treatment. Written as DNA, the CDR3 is TGTGCCAGCAGTCAAACCGGGACAGATCACGATACGCAGTATTTT. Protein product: CASSQTGTDHDTQYF.